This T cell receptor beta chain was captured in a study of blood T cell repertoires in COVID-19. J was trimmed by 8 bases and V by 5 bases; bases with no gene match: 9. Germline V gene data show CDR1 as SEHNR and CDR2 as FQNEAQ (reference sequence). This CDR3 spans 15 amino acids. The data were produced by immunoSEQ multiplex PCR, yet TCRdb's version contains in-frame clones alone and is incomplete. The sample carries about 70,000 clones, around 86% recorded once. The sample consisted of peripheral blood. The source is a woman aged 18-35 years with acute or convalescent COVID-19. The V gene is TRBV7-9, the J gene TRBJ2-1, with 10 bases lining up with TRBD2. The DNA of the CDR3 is TGTGCCAGCAGCGTCAGTAGCGGGAGGTTCCATGAGCAGTTCTTC. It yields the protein CASSVSSGRFHEQFF.